The clone carrying this T cell receptor (beta chain) was seen repeatedly, ten times or more. Template material for amplifying TCR beta CDR3 regions consisted of RNA transcripts. The HTBI primer set drove a first-round RT-PCR of the TCR CDR3. TCRdb reprocessed the multiplex PCR reads via MiXCR and lists one record per CDR3 protein. The table has 750,000 to 900,000 distinct CDR3 sequences, about 38% seen once; the top ten hold more than 7%. The CDR3 extends over 14 amino acids. Trimming removed 4 bases at V and 2 bases at J, with 15 bases between. Germline V lookup: CDR1 SQVTM, CDR2 ANQGSEA. The data were obtained in a study of T cells in Graves' hyperthyroidism and ophthalmopathy.

The clonotype was recovered from a man younger than 30 with Graves' hyperthyroidism. This chain links TRBV29-1 with TRBJ2-7; the D gene is possibly TRBD1 (6 bases). The sample was blood. The CDR3 loop reads CSVGSVAGAYEQYF. The CDR3 DNA reads as TGCAGCGTTGGGAGTGTGGCAGGGGCCTACGAGCAGTACTTC.